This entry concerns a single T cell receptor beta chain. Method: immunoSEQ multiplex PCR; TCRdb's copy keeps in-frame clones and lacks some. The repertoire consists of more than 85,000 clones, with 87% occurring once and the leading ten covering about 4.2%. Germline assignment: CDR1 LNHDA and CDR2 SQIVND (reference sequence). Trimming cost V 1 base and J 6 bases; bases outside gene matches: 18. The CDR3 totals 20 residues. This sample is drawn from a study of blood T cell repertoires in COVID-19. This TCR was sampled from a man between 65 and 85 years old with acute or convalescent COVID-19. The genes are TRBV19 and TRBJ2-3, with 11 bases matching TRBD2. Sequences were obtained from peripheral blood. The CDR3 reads CASSIAPGRSSGGTADTQYF. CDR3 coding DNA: TGTGCCAGTAGTATAGCCCCCGGGCGCTCTAGCGGGGGGACGGCGGATACGCAGTATTTT.